One sample yielded the 8 T cell receptor beta chains listed below, sequenced in a study of glioma-infiltrating T cells after dendritic cell vaccination. Time point indicated: after dendritic cell vaccination, including at tumor progression/relapse. Some clones are missing from TCRdb's copy, which holds only in-frame ones; the method was immunoSEQ multiplex PCR. The repertoire holds tens of thousands of clones, around 87% seen once, with approximately 2.1% in the top ten. The starting material was blood, obtained after dendritic cell vaccination. All receptors come from a human donor with glioblastoma.

J is TRBJ2-3 and V is TRBV7-6; TRBD2 agrees at 10 bases. With 10 bases clipped from V and 2 bases from J, the junction kept 6 bases outside the gene matches. Germline CDR1 SGHVS, CDR2 FNYEAQ. This CDR3 contains 14 residues. CDR3 in DNA: TGTGCCACCCGGACTAGCGGAACCACAGATACGCAGTATTTT. It encodes CATRTSGTTDTQYF.

This clone appeared a few times. The rearrangement joins TRBV9 to TRBJ1-6; 8 bases are a match to TRBD1. The trim removed 3 bases at V and 7 bases at J, leaving 6 bases unmatched. CDR3 length: 15 amino acids. Per the germline V gene, CDR1 is SGDLS and CDR2 is YYNGEE. This CDR3 is CASSGGQGINSPLHF. CDR3 in DNA: TGTGCCAGCAGCGGAGGACAGGGCATAAATTCACCCCTCCACTTT.

V gene TRBV7-3 combines with J gene TRBJ1-1, with TRBD1 as a possible D gene (6 bases). Trimming cost V 5 bases and J 1 base, with 8 bases left between them. Germline CDR1 and CDR2: SGHTA and FQGTGA. The length of the CDR3 is 13 residues. The CDR3, as DNA: TGTGCCAGCAGCCTGACAGGGAACACTGAAGCTTTCTTT. Translating it yields CASSLTGNTEAFF.

This chain uses TRBV10-3 with TRBJ2-2; 9 bases map to TRBD1. Germline trimming cut 7 bases from V and 4 bases from J; bases unmatched to any gene: 7. Per the germline V gene, CDR1 is ENHRY and CDR2 is SYGVKD. The CDR3 contains 15 residues. CDR3 DNA sequence: TGTGCCATCAAAACACAGGGGGCTGGCACCGGGGAGCTGTTTTTT. As protein: CAIKTQGAGTGELFF.

This clone was counted only a few times. The genes are TRBV11-2 and TRBJ1-1; 8 bases are shared with TRBD1. From germline, CDR1 is SGHAT and CDR2 FQNNGV. With 3 bases clipped from V and 3 bases from J, the junction kept 6 bases outside the gene matches. The CDR3 consists of 15 residues. CDR3: CASSFLQQGDTEAFF. Here the CDR3 DNA reads TGTGCCAGCAGCTTTTTGCAACAGGGGGACACTGAAGCTTTCTTT.

CDR3 DNA sequence: TGTGCCAGCAGTCTCGGGGGGGCAGCCCAAGAGACCCAGTACTTC. Amino acid sequence: CASSLGGAAQETQYF. V gene TRBV27 combines with J gene TRBJ2-5; TRBD2 matches 8 bases. The ends lost 5 bases at V and 1 base at J; junction bases unmatched: 6. Germline V gene sequence: CDR1 MNHEY, CDR2 SMNVEV (reference sequence). This CDR3 is built from 15 residues.

V gene TRBV6-1 combines with J gene TRBJ2-7, with D tentatively TRBD2 (7 bases). The CDR3 is 13 amino acids. Germline V gives CDR1 MNHNS, CDR2 SASEGT. The CDR3 region has the DNA TGTTCCCTGACGGGGGGCTCCCCGGACGAGCAGTACTTC. Encoded protein: CSLTGGSPDEQYF.

The chain carries TRBV6-1 and TRBJ1-1; 9 positions match TRBD1. V lost 4 bases and J lost 0; bases outside the gene matches: 3. The CDR3 extends over 15 amino acids. Per germline, CDR1 MNHNS and CDR2 SASEGT. The CDR3 sequence: CASSVQGALNTEAFF. The CDR3 DNA is TGTGCCAGCAGTGTACAGGGGGCCTTGAACACTGAAGCTTTCTTT.